The 20 T cell receptor beta chains below come from one sample, sequenced in a study of shared clonotypes between healthy human individuals. Assay: immunoSEQ multiplex PCR; the TCRdb copy retains only in-frame clones and omits some. Here the sample spans about half a million clones, about 84% being singletons. Source material: PBMCs. These receptors were collected from a woman aged 40-49 years in good health. Some clones in this sample may be carry-over from other donors' samples.

This clone was counted a few times. This likely came from a read error, as a far larger clone is one base away. Other DNA variants within this sample encode the same CDR3. The chain has TRBV6-5 and TRBJ2-7; no clear D gene. The CDR3 is 11 amino acids. Germline V gene data show CDR1 as MNHEY and CDR2 as SVGAGI. V was cut by 2 bases and J by 9 bases, with 8 bases left in between. In nucleotides, the CDR3 is TGTGCCAGCAGTTACCAGCGTATGCAGTACTTC. It is translated as CASSYQRMQYF.

The genes are TRBV5-1 and TRBJ2-3; 12 bases are shared with TRBD2. Germline CDR1 SGHRS, CDR2 YFSETQ. The CDR3 is 17 amino acids. Trimming cost V 5 bases and J 4 bases; bases outside gene matches: 11. The CDR3 is CASRPSGRASQADTQYF. CDR3 coding DNA: TGCGCCAGCAGGCCTAGCGGGAGGGCCAGTCAAGCAGATACGCAGTATTTT.

This rearrangement joins TRBV5-1 to TRBJ2-2; D unclear. In germline, CDR1 is SGHRS, CDR2 YFSETQ. Trimming shortened V by 2 bases and J by 4 bases, and 6 bases separated the two germline ends. This CDR3 has 13 amino acids. The CDR3 region has the DNA TGCGCCAGCAGCTTTCGTGGCACCGGGGAGCTGTTTTTT. The encoded protein is CASSFRGTGELFF.

Concerning this clone itself: A far larger clone is just one base off, so this is likely a read error. The chain joins TRBV27 to TRBJ1-2; 10 positions match TRBD1. The CDR3 length is 14 residues. Germline-derived CDR1 and CDR2 are MNHEY and SMNVEV (reference sequence). Trimming took 5 bases from V and 8 from J; bases not matched to a gene: 8. The CDR3 bases are TGTGCCAGCAGTAACACGGACAGGGGGATAGGCTACACCTTC. It is translated as CASSNTDRGIGYTF.

This clone was seen at least ten times. This chain links TRBV5-1 with TRBJ1-4, with TRBD1 as a possible D gene (5 bases). The CDR3 is 14 residues long. Germline V CDR1 and CDR2: SGHRS, YFSETQ. V was shortened by 7 bases and J by 8 bases, with 18 bases between the two germline ends. CDR3 in DNA: TGCGCCAGCTCCCGGGGCACAGGTGACGAAAAACTGTTTTTT. Translated: CASSRGTGDEKLFF.

The CDR3 bases are TGTGCCAGCAGCGCAGGGCGCGGGTCCTACGAGCAGTACTTC. Its translation: CASSAGRGSYEQYF. The chain links TRBV7-3 to TRBJ2-7, with D tentatively TRBD1 or TRBD2 (5 bases each). The ends were cut back, 5 bases at V and 1 base at J, with 12 bases in the middle. The CDR3 runs to 14 residues. Germline V lookup: CDR1 SGHTA, CDR2 FQGTGA.

The V and J genes are TRBV19 and TRBJ1-4, with 7 bases lining up with TRBD1. The CDR3 has 18 residues. Germline-derived CDR1 and CDR2 are LNHDA and SQIVND (reference sequence). V lost 4 bases, J lost 8 bases, and 19 bases stayed unmatched. Here the CDR3 DNA reads TGTGCCAGTAGTAGTCGACAGGGACTTCGATCCGTGTACGAAAAACTGTTTTTT. Its translation is CASSSRQGLRSVYEKLFF.

CDR3 nucleotides: TGTGCCACCACTCCTGGGGACAGGGGAACAGATACGCAGTATTTT. Its protein product is CATTPGDRGTDTQYF. This chain uses TRBV7-9 with TRBJ2-3, with TRBD1 matching 10 bases. This CDR3 comprises 15 residues. Germline CDR1 SEHNR, CDR2 FQNEAQ (reference sequence). The V segment lost 10 bases and the J segment 3 bases; nucleotides outside the gene matches: 10.

Notes on this clone: Since a far larger clone is one base different, this is likely a read error. The CDR3 region is CASSQAVSRMYEQYF. For the CDR3, the DNA is TGCGCCAGCAGCCAAGCGGTCTCCCGGATGTACGAGCAGTACTTC. J is TRBJ2-7 and V is TRBV4-1; no clear D gene. V dropped 1 base and J dropped 4 bases, with 14 bases sitting between them. Germline CDR1 is MGHRA and CDR2 is YSYEKL. The CDR3 has 15 residues.

The V and J genes are TRBV2 and TRBJ2-5; unclear D gene. The CDR3 has 11 residues. V was pared by 3 bases and J by 5 bases, with 4 bases between. Germline CDR1 is SNHLY and CDR2 is FYNNEI. CDR3 coding DNA: TGTGCCAGCAGTGAGTACGAGACCCAGTACTTC. Translation: CASSEYETQYF.

The CDR3 DNA is TGTGCCAGCAGTCAGACGAGCACAGATACGCAGTATTTT. Protein sequence: CASSQTSTDTQYF. This sequence joins TRBV6-6 and TRBJ2-3; no reliable D call. CDR1 is MNHNY, CDR2 SVGAGI, per germline (reference sequence). The CDR3 is made up of 13 amino acids. V shed 5 bases and J shed 0 bases, with 6 bases lying between them.

The chain is built from TRBV18 and TRBJ2-1; 10 nucleotides align to TRBD2. V was clipped by 4 bases and J by 12 bases; unmatched bases: 15. Germline-derived CDR1 and CDR2 are KGHSH and LQKENI. This CDR3 comprises 16 residues. The CDR3 sequence: CASSQALAGELGGQFF. The CDR3 DNA reads TGTGCCAGCTCACAAGCGCTAGCGGGAGAACTTGGCGGGCAGTTCTTC.

About this clone itself: A single base is all that separates this from a far larger clone, so a read error is likely. The chain is built from TRBV27 and TRBJ2-6; maybe TRBD1 (5 bases). The germline V gene has CDR1 MNHEY and CDR2 SMNVEV (reference sequence). The CDR3 contains 17 residues. The CDR3 protein is CASSGPSTVGGANVQTF. The CDR3 region has the DNA TGTGCCAGCAGTGGACCCTCCACCGTCGGTGGGGCCAACGTCCAGACTTTC.

The chain couples TRBV27 to TRBJ2-3, with D unresolved. This CDR3 has 14 residues. CDR1 and CDR2 (germline): MNHEY, SMNVEV (reference sequence). The V end was cut by 3 bases, the J end by 4 bases, with 11 bases between. CDR3 sequence: CASSFKLAADTQYF. As DNA, the CDR3 is TGTGCCAGCAGTTTTAAACTGGCGGCAGATACGCAGTATTTT.

Note on this clone: A much larger clone differs from this one at a single base, so this may be a read error. Other DNA variants within this sample encode the same CDR3. This chain links TRBV30 with TRBJ2-5; D assignment may be TRBD1 or TRBD2 (5 bases each). The germline V gene has CDR1 GTSNPN and CDR2 SVGIG (reference sequence). Trimming left V 1 base short and J 1 base short, with 13 bases between. This CDR3 spans 15 amino acids. The CDR3 DNA follows: TGTGCCTGGAGTGGGGGACGGGGTGCCCAAGAGACCCAGTACTTC. Translating gives CAWSGGRGAQETQYF.

Comment on this clone: This could be a read error, since a much larger clone is one nucleotide away. At the DNA level, this CDR3 is encoded by other sequences in the same sample as well. The chain uses TRBV7-3 and TRBJ1-5; 7 bases line up with TRBD1. CDR3 length: 19 residues. Germline V gene lookup returns CDR1 SGHTA and CDR2 FQGTGA. The CDR3 DNA follows: TGTGCCAGTAGCTGCTACGCAGGGGGGGACACATATAGCAATCAGCCCCAGCATTTT. This translates into CASSCYAGGDTYSNQPQHF. Filled out from reference TRBV7-3 and TRBJ1-5, the complete variable domain reads GAGVSQTPSNKVTEKGKYVELRCDPISGHTALYWYRQSLGQGPEFLIYFQGTGAADDSGLPNDRFFAVRPEGSVSTLKIQRTERGDSAVYLCASSCYAGGDTYSNQPQHFGDGTRLSIL.

Details on this clone: An end of the junction differs from the germline gene, which may be a read error. This sequence joins TRBV7-7 and TRBJ2-1, with D tentatively TRBD1 or TRBD2 (6 bases each). CDR1 is SSHAT, CDR2 FNYEAQ, per germline (reference sequence). The CDR3 runs 18 residues. CDR3 sequence (DNA): TGTGCTAGCAGCTTAGCCAGTAGAGAGGGGGGCTCCTACAATGAGCAGTTCTTC. This sequence encodes CASSLASREGGSYNEQFF. The full variable domain, rest sourced from reference TRBV7-7 and TRBJ2-1, is GAGVSQSPRYKVTKRGQDVTLRCDPISSHATLYWYQQALGQGPEFLTYFNYEAQPDKSGLPSDRFSAERPEGSISTLTIQRTEQRDSAMYRCASSLASREGGSYNEQFFGPGTRLTVL.

The CDR3 is CASSLGGTNEQFF. Here the CDR3 DNA reads TGTGCCAGCAGCTTAGGGGGGACCAATGAGCAGTTCTTC. This chain connects TRBV11-3 to TRBJ2-1; perhaps D is TRBD1 or TRBD2 (5 bases each). The V end lost 1 base, the J end lost 6 bases, and 7 bases lay between the germline ends. The CDR3 sequence is 13 residues long. CDR1 is SGHNT and CDR2 is YENEEA in the germline V gene.

The chain employs TRBV21-1 and TRBJ2-2; TRBD2, as called in the table, went unchecked against the DNA. TRBV21-1 is a pseudogene. This CDR3 region has 17 residues. The CDR3 sequence: CASSKGAGRLNTGELFF. The CDR3 region has the DNA TGTGCCAGCAGCAAAGGGGCGGGCAGACTGAACACCGGGGAGCTGTTTTTT.

With respect to this clone: A read error may explain this, as a much larger clone is one base away. This sequence joins TRBV28 and TRBJ2-1, with 9 bases aligning to TRBD2. Germline trimming cut 8 bases from V and 9 bases from J; bases unmatched to any gene: 23. The CDR3 is 18 residues long. CDR1 is MDHEN and CDR2 is SYDVKM in the germline V gene. CDR3 protein: CASGLSGGGGRAAVEQFF. CDR3 nucleotide sequence: TGTGCCAGCGGTCTTTCCGGGGGAGGCGGGAGGGCCGCCGTTGAGCAGTTCTTC.